Each of the 10 T cell receptor beta chains below was sequenced from the same sample in a study of blood T cell repertoires in COVID-19. The protocol was immunoSEQ multiplex PCR, while the TCRdb copy is restricted to in-frame clones and leaves out a portion. The sample lists about 160,000 clones; about 81% were seen once. Material for sequencing was peripheral blood. Source of these receptors: a human donor in a cohort sampled during active COVID-19.

The rearrangement uses TRBV4-3 and TRBJ2-1, with TRBD2 matching 9 bases. The germline CDR1 and CDR2 sequences are LGHNA and YSLEER. Trimming cost V 2 bases and J 6 bases; bases outside gene matches: 17. The CDR3 has 19 amino acids. The chain's CDR3 is CASSQNFAGGSSKSNEQFF. DNA for the CDR3: TGCGCCAGCAGCCAAAATTTCGCGGGGGGGTCCTCAAAGAGCAATGAGCAGTTCTTC.

The chain combines TRBV14 with TRBJ2-7, with D unresolved. V dropped 1 base and J dropped 4 bases, with 14 bases sitting between them. The length of the CDR3 is 15 residues. Germline V gene sequence: CDR1 SGHDN, CDR2 FVKESK. The CDR3 spells CASSQVRGSSYEQYF. As DNA, the CDR3 is TGTGCCAGCAGCCAAGTTCGTGGCAGTTCTTACGAGCAGTACTTC.

The gene calls are TRBV4-3 and TRBJ2-7; D is perhaps TRBD1 (6 bases). The germline V gene encodes CDR1 LGHNA and CDR2 YSLEER. The CDR3 is made up of 14 amino acids. V was pared by 8 bases and J by 4 bases, with 18 bases between. Here the CDR3 reads CASGPDLGGYEQYF. CDR3 nucleotides: TGCGCCAGCGGGCCCGACCTAGGGGGTTACGAGCAGTACTTC.

The chain carries TRBV29-1 and TRBJ2-3, with D possibly TRBD1 on 6 matching bases. Germline CDR1 SQVTM, CDR2 ANQGSEA. The length of the CDR3 is 14 residues. V lost 2 bases and J lost 7, with 16 bases in between. CDR3 in DNA: TGCAGCGTTGAACCCCCCGGACAGATCAATACGCAGTATTTT. It codes for CSVEPPGQINTQYF.

This chain connects TRBV9 to TRBJ1-2; 9 bases fit TRBD1. Germline V CDR1 and CDR2: SGDLS, YYNGEE. This CDR3 has 14 amino acids. Trimming at V came to 2 bases and at J to 6 bases, leaving 5 bases not matched to a gene. Written as DNA, the CDR3 is TGTGCCAGCAGCGTTGGGACAGGGCAAGATGGCTACACCTTC. This sequence encodes CASSVGTGQDGYTF.

The gene calls are TRBV6-2 or TRBV6-3 and TRBJ2-1, with TRBD2 matching over 7 bases. J was trimmed by 1 base and V by 1 base; bases with no gene match: 10. The CDR3 extends over 18 amino acids. CDR1 is MNHEY, CDR2 SVGEGT, per germline. The CDR3 reads CASSYWDWEGQSYNEQFF. CDR3 in DNA: TGTGCCAGCAGTTACTGGGACTGGGAGGGGCAATCCTACAATGAGCAGTTCTTC.

This chain uses TRBV9 with TRBJ2-5; TRBD1 agrees at 9 bases. CDR1 is SGDLS and CDR2 is YYNGEE in the germline V gene. The CDR3 contains 16 residues. V was pared by 3 bases and J by 7 bases, with 13 bases of the junction left unmatched. CDR3: CASSEDPGQGILTQYF. The CDR3 DNA follows: TGTGCCAGCAGCGAAGACCCGGGACAGGGTATACTGACCCAGTACTTC.

The V gene is TRBV5-4, the J gene TRBJ2-5; TRBD2 aligns across 7 bases. The CDR3 loop spans 15 amino acids. Germline CDR1 and CDR2: SGHNT and YYREEE (reference sequence). The V segment lost 0 bases and the J segment 3 bases; nucleotides outside the gene matches: 5. CDR3 nucleotides: TGTGCCAGCAGCTTGGCTAGCGGAGCTAAAGAGACCCAGTACTTC. This translates into CASSLASGAKETQYF.

The sample holds many counts of this clone. In DNA form, the CDR3 reads TGTGCCACCTCGGACAGGAGCTACGAGCAGTACTTC. As protein: CATSDRSYEQYF. The V and J genes are TRBV19 and TRBJ2-7; the match to TRBD1 covers 7 bases. The CDR3 covers 12 residues. V trimming: 10 bases; J trimming: 3 bases; junction bases outside the gene matches: 6. Per germline, CDR1 LNHDA and CDR2 SQIVND (reference sequence).

The CDR3, as DNA: TGCAGCATATATACTTACGAGCAGTACTTC. Amino acid sequence: CSIYTYEQYF. The V gene is TRBV20-1, the J gene TRBJ2-7; D gene unclear. The CDR3 has 10 amino acids. Germline loops: CDR1 DFQATT, CDR2 SNEGSKA (reference sequence).